This TCR beta chain is from a study of blood T cell repertoires in COVID-19. Whole-study context: The origin of the acute and convalescent COVID-19 samples was the United States, Italy and Spain. T cells, B-cell-depleted T cells, or PBMCs supplied cDNA or gDNA.

This clone has only a few counts. Source study methods: Counts of nucleated cells, estimated from reference gene primer amplification, were obtained. Data came from immunoSEQ multiplex PCR; TCRdb stores just in-frame clones and leaves some out. That table supplies the V and J calls and clone size; D and trimming were determined from the DNA. This sample yields some 150,000 clones, of which more than 75% are seen a single time; 4% belongs to the top ten. This clonotype was sampled from a woman aged 80 or older with acute or convalescent COVID-19. Material: peripheral blood.

The CDR3 sequence: CASSRQGANDNSPLHF. CDR3 DNA sequence: TGCGCCAGCAGCCGACAGGGGGCGAATGATAATTCACCCCTCCACTTT. This chain connects TRBV5-1 to TRBJ1-6; 10 bases agree with TRBD1. Germline V gives CDR1 SGHRS, CDR2 YFSETQ. V was clipped by 4 bases and J by 5 bases; unmatched bases: 6. The CDR3 extends over 16 amino acids.